This T cell receptor beta chain derives from a study of T cells after posttransplantation cyclophosphamide. General study findings and limits: Recipient CMV seropositivity and CMV reactivation strongly tracked TRB clonality. Later blood repertoires were often dominated by clones from the donor CD8+ memory compartment. TRB overlap between skin or GI tissue T cells and blood was limited.

A marrow graft followed busulfan-fludarabine conditioning, with cyclophosphamide on days +3 and +4. Germline values: CDR1 MNHEY, CDR2 SVGAGI. The CDR3 length is 14 residues. Trimming removed 4 bases from V and 6 bases from J; junction bases left unmatched: 7. This clone was seen just once. Its specificity is not known. TCRdb keeps only in-frame clones here, not all; method: immunoSEQ multiplex PCR. The profile shows 4,000 or so clones, approximately 69% of them singletons. The specimen was CD8+ T cells sorted from PBMCs, collected more than 950 days after allogeneic stem cell transplant with posttransplant cyclophosphamide. The V and J genes are TRBV6-5 and TRBJ2-7; 9 positions agree with TRBD1. This TCR came from a female patient in her 40s who received an allogeneic stem cell transplant from a related donor, was CMV-positive, and had no GVHD. The T cells may partly be graft donor cells. The CDR3 region has the DNA TGTGCCAGCAGTTGGACCGGACAGGGGATCGAGCAGTACTTC. Its translation is CASSWTGQGIEQYF.